Presented here are 15 T cell receptor beta chains from one specimen sequenced in a study of blood T cell repertoires in COVID-19. Produced via immunoSEQ multiplex PCR; TCRdb's table is partial and in-frame only. The sample records approximately 340,000 clones, about 89% being singletons. Sequencing used PBMCs or T cells enriched from blood (not recorded which). All receptors come from a woman aged 40 to 50 who had been exposed to COVID-19.

This clone was seen once. This chain uses TRBV30 with TRBJ1-3; 7 nucleotides line up with TRBD1. The CDR3 sequence is 14 residues long. CDR1 and CDR2 from the germline V gene are GTSNPN and SVGIG (reference sequence). V lost 3 bases, J lost 2 bases, and 4 bases stayed unmatched. CDR3 bases: TGTGCCTGGAGAACACAGGGGCCTGGAAACACCATATATTTT. Its translation: CAWRTQGPGNTIYF.

The chain couples TRBV29-1 to TRBJ1-2; the D gene is possibly TRBD1 (5 bases). Germline V gives CDR1 SQVTM, CDR2 ANQGSEA. CDR3 size: 12 residues. V lost 5 bases and J 9 bases, leaving 16 bases between the germline ends. CDR3 nucleotide sequence: TGCAGCGTTATCTCCCCGGGGGAGAGCTACACCTTC. Protein sequence: CSVISPGESYTF.

The CDR3 loop is CASTTRGRTEAFF. The CDR3 coding sequence is TGTGCCAGCACCACAAGGGGAAGGACTGAAGCTTTCTTT. The V gene is TRBV7-9, the J gene TRBJ1-1, with TRBD1 as a possible D gene (5 bases). Looked up from germline, CDR1 is SEHNR and CDR2 is FQNEAQ (reference sequence). Trimming left V 7 bases short and J 5 bases short, with 14 bases between. The CDR3 consists of 13 residues.

CDR3 region: CASRGGTGSPLHF. The CDR3 nucleotides read TGTGCCAGCAGAGGAGGGACTGGCTCACCCCTCCACTTT. The V and J genes are TRBV3-1 (or the pseudogene TRBV3-2) and TRBJ1-6, with D possibly matching TRBD1 (5 bases). This CDR3 contains 13 residues. Germline loops: CDR1 LGHDT, CDR2 YNNKEL (reference sequence). Trimming left V 6 bases short and J 10 bases short, with 13 bases between.

The table lists this clone with a count of one. This chain connects TRBV6-5 to TRBJ1-2, with D possibly being TRBD1 (6 bases). V was pared by 6 bases and J by 5 bases, with 13 bases between. Germline V gene lookup returns CDR1 MNHEY and CDR2 SVGAGI. This CDR3 spans 13 amino acids. CDR3 nucleotides: TGTGCCAGCAGCCCAGACAGGATTTATGGCTACACCTTC. Translated: CASSPDRIYGYTF.

The V gene is TRBV5-4, the J gene TRBJ2-1; 7 positions match TRBD1. This CDR3 comprises 16 residues. Unmatched junction bases numbered 10, after V lost 2 bases and J lost 5 bases. Looked up from germline, CDR1 is SGHNT and CDR2 is YYREEE (reference sequence). In DNA form, the CDR3 reads TGTGCCAGCAGCTTAAAGAGGGGGCTGGGAAACAATGAGCAGTTCTTC. It codes for CASSLKRGLGNNEQFF.

The rearrangement links TRBV7-8 to TRBJ2-5; D perhaps matches TRBD2 (6 bases). The CDR3 has 16 residues. Trimming removed 1 base from V and 1 base from J, with 13 bases in between. In germline, CDR1 is SGHVS, CDR2 FQNEAQ. CDR3: CASSLGGSGFQETQYF. The CDR3 DNA reads as TGTGCCAGCAGCTTAGGGGGTAGCGGCTTCCAAGAGACCCAGTACTTC.

The V and J genes are TRBV19 and TRBJ1-5, with 8 bases that match TRBD1. V gave up 6 bases and J gave up 6 bases; unmatched junction bases: 7. Germline V gene data show CDR1 as LNHDA and CDR2 as SQIVND (reference sequence). This CDR3 spans 14 amino acids. The CDR3 nucleotides are TGTGCCAGTAGCTGGACAGGGTCCTCTCAGCCCCAGCATTTT. Protein sequence: CASSWTGSSQPQHF.

The rearrangement uses TRBV19 and TRBJ1-6; 10 nucleotides match TRBD1. V lost 5 bases to trimming and J lost 6 bases; unmatched junction nucleotides: 10. The V gene's germline CDR1 is LNHDA and CDR2 SQIVND (reference sequence). CDR3 length: 17 amino acids. The DNA for the CDR3 is TGTGCCAGTAGTCCCCCCCGACAGGGGGCGTTTAATTCACCCCTCCACTTT. Protein: CASSPPRQGAFNSPLHF.

This clone was recorded once. The chain carries TRBV3-1 (or the pseudogene TRBV3-2) and TRBJ1-3; weak D call: TRBD1 (6 bases). The CDR3 has 13 amino acids. Germline values: CDR1 LGHDT, CDR2 YNNKEL (reference sequence). Trimming cost V 6 bases and J 4 bases, with 10 bases left between them. The chain's CDR3 is CASRRTVGNTIYF. CDR3 coding DNA: TGTGCCAGCAGGAGGACAGTAGGAAACACCATATATTTT.

The J gene is TRBJ1-5, the V gene TRBV7-9; 9 bases align to TRBD1. Germline values: CDR1 SEHNR, CDR2 FQNEAQ (reference sequence). CDR3 length equals 15 residues. V trimming: 2 bases; J trimming: 8 bases; junction bases outside the gene matches: 7. CDR3 sequence (DNA): TGTGCCAGCAGCTTAAGACGGGACAGGGAAGAGCCCCAGCATTTT. Translated: CASSLRRDREEPQHF.

The chain uses TRBV19 and TRBJ1-1; D is uncertain. The CDR3 is made up of 15 amino acids. Trimming cost V 1 base and J 0 bases, with 9 bases left between them. The V gene's germline CDR1 is LNHDA and CDR2 SQIVND (reference sequence). The CDR3 DNA reads as TGTGCCAGTAGTATAGGCGCCGGGATGAACACTGAAGCTTTCTTT. The encoded protein is CASSIGAGMNTEAFF. Complete variable domain (other parts from reference TRBV19 and TRBJ1-1): DGGITQSPKYLFRKEGQNVTLSCEQNLNHDAMYWYRQDPGQGLRLIYYSQIVNDFQKGDIAEGYSVSREKKESFPLTVTSAQKNPTAFYLCASSIGAGMNTEAFFGQGTRLTVV.

The gene calls are TRBV6-4 and TRBJ1-5; D remains ambiguous. V lost 4 bases and J lost 2, with 12 bases in between. Germline V lookup: CDR1 MRHNA, CDR2 SNTAGT. The CDR3 loop spans 15 amino acids. The CDR3 spells CASSVDPGGNQPQHF. The DNA for the CDR3 is TGTGCCAGCAGTGTTGATCCCGGTGGCAATCAGCCCCAGCATTTT.

This clone was counted once. The V call is TRBV18, the J call TRBJ1-1; 9 nucleotides match TRBD1. The CDR3 has 17 residues. V dropped 7 bases and J dropped 1; count of bases not matched to a gene: 13. The germline CDR1 and CDR2 sequences are KGHSH and LQKENI. The CDR3, as DNA: TGTGCCAGCTTTCCCGGGACAGGGTTCTACCGGAACACTGAAGCTTTCTTT. This sequence encodes CASFPGTGFYRNTEAFF.

The sample holds many counts of this clone. The chain couples TRBV6-2 or TRBV6-3 to TRBJ2-1, with 8 positions matching TRBD2. This CDR3 spans 16 amino acids. Germline CDR1 reads MNHEY; CDR2 reads SVGEGT. V dropped 3 bases and J dropped 4; count of bases not matched to a gene: 8. The CDR3 loop is CASSYAAGELYNEQFF. The CDR3 nucleotides read TGTGCCAGCAGTTATGCAGCGGGAGAACTGTACAATGAGCAGTTCTTC.